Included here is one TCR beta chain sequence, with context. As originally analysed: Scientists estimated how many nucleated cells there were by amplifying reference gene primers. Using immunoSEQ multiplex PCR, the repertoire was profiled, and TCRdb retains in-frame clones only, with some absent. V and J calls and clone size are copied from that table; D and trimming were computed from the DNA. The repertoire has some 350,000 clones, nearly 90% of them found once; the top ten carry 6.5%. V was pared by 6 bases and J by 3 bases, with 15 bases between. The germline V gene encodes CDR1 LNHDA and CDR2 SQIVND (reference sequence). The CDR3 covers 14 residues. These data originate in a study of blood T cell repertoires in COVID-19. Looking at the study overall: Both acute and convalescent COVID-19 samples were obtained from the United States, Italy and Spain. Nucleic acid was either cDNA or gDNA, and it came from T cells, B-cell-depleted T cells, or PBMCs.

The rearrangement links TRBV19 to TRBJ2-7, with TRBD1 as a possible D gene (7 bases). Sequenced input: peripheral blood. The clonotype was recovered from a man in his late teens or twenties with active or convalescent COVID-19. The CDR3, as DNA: TGTGCCAGTAGCCCCGGAGGGGGCCTCTACGAGCAGTACTTC. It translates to CASSPGGGLYEQYF.